The 2 T cell receptor beta chains reported below all come from one sample, sequenced in a study of cytomegalovirus exposure and HLA in healthy donors. This PCR relied on a set of 60 Vbeta primers and 13 Jbeta primers. Libraries were prepared by immunoSEQ multiplex PCR; TCRdb keeps only in-frame clonotypes and omits some of them. The top ten clones hold less than 0.4% of a sample with around 260,000 clones, approximately 80% of them seen once. The sequenced material came from PBMCs. These TCRs come from a girl aged 2 to 10 in good health and CMV-seronegative.

CDR3 sequence (DNA): TGTGCCAGCAGCTTAAGGGCGGGAGCCACAGATACGCAGTATTTT. Translated, it gives CASSLRAGATDTQYF. The chain recombines TRBV7-9 with TRBJ2-3; 7 bases line up with TRBD2. The germline V gene has CDR1 SEHNR and CDR2 FQNEAQ (reference sequence). This CDR3 is 15 amino acids long. The ends lost 2 bases at V and 2 bases at J; junction bases unmatched: 4.

This clone turned up a few times. This chain's CDR3 is CASSLVGVRYNEQFF. Written as DNA, the CDR3 is TGTGCCAGCTCTCTGGTGGGAGTAAGATACAATGAGCAGTTCTTC. The chain joins TRBV9 to TRBJ2-1; D might be TRBD2 (5 bases). CDR1 and CDR2 from the germline V gene are SGDLS and YYNGEE. V dropped 7 bases and J dropped 4 bases, with 18 bases sitting between them. The CDR3 extends over 15 amino acids. Using reference TRBV9 and TRBJ2-1 for the parts outside the CDR3, the full variable domain is DSGVTQTPKHLITATGQRVTLRCSPRSGDLSVYWYQQSLDQGLQFLIQYYNGEERAKGNILERFSAQQFPDLHSELNLSSLELGDSALYFCASSLVGVRYNEQFFGPGTRLTVL.